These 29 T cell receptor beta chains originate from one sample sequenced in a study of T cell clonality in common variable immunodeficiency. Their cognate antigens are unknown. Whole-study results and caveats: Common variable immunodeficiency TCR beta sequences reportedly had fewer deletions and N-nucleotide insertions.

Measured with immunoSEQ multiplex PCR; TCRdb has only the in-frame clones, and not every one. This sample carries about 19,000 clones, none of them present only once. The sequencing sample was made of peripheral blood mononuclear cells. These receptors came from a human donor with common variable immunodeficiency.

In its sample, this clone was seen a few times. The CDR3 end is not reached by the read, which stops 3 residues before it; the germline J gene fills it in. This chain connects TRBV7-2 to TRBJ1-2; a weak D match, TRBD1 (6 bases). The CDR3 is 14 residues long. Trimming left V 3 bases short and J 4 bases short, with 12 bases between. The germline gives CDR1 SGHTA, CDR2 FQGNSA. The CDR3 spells CASSFRGVSYGYTF. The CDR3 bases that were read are TGTGCCAGCAGCTTCAGGGGTGTGAGCTATGGC.

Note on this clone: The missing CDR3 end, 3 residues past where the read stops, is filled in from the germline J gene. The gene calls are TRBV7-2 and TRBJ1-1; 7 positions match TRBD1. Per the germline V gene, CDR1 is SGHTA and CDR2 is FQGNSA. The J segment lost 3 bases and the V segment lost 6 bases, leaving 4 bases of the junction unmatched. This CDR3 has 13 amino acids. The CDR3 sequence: CASSRGRHTEAFF. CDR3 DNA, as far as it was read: TGTGCCAGCAGTAGGGGGCGACACACTGAA.

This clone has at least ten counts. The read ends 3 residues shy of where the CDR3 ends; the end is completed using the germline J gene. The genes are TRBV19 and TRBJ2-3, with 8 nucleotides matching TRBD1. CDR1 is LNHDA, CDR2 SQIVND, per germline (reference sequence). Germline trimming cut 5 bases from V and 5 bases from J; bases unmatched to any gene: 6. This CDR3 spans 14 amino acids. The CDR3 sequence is CASSVQGAGDTQYF. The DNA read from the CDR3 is TGTGCCAGTAGTGTGCAGGGGGCCGGAGATACG.

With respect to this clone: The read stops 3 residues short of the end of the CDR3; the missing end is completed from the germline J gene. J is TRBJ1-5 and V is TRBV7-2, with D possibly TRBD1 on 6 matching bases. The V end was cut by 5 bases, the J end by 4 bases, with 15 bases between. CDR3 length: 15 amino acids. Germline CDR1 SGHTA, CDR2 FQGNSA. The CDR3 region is CASSRGGAGNQPQHF. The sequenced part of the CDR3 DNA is TGTGCCAGCAGCAGGGGGGGGGCGGGGAATCAGCCC.

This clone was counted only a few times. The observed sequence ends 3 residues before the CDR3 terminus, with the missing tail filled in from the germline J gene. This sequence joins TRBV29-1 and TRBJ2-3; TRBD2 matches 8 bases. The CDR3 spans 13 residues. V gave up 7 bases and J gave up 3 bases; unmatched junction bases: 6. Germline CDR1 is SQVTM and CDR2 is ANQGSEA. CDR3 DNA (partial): TGCAGCGCAGCGGGGGCCCTTACAGATACG. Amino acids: CSAAGALTDT. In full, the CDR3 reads CSAAGALTDTQYF.

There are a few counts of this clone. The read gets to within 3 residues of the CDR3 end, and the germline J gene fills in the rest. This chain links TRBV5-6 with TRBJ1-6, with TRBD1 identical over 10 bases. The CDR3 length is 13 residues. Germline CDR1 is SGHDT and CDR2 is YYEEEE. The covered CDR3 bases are TGTGCCAGCAGCGAGGGACAGGGGCAGCCC. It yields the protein CASSEGQGQP. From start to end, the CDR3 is CASSEGQGQPLHF.

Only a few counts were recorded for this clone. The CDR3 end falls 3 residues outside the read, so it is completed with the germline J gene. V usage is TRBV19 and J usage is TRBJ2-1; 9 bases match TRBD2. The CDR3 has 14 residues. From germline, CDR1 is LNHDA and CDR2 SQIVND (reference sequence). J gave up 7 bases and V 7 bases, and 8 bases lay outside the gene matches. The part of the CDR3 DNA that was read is TGTGCCAGTACCTTAGCGGGGGCGGGGAATGAG. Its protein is CASTLAGAGNE. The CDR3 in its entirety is CASTLAGAGNEQFF.

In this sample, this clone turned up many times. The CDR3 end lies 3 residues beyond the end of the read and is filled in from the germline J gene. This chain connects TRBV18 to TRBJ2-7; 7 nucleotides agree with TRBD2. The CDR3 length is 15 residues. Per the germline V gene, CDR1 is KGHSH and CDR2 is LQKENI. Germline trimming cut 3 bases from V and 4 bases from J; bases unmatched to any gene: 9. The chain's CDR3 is CASSPSGGLTYEQYF. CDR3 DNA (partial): TGTGCCAGCTCACCCTCGGGGGGACTAACTTACGAG.

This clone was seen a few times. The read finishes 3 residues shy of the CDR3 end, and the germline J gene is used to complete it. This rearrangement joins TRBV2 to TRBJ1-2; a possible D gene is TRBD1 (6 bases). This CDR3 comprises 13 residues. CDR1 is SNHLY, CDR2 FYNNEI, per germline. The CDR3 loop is CASSAGATGGYTF. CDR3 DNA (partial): TGTGCCAGCAGTGCAGGGGCGACAGGAGGC.

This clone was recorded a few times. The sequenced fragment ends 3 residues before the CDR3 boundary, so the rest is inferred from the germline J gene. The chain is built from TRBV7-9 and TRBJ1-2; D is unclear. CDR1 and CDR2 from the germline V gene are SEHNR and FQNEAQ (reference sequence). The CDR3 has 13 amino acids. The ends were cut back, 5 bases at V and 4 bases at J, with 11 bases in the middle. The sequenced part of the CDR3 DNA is TGTGCCAGCAGCCCAGACACCCTCTATGGC. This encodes CASSPDTLYG. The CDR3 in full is CASSPDTLYGYTF.

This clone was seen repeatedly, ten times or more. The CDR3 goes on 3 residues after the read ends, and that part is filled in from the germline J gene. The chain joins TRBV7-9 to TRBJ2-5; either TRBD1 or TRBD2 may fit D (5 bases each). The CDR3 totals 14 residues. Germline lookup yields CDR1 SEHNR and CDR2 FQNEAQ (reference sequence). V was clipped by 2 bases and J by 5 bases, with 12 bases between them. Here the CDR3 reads CASSLIAEGETQYF. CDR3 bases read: TGTGCCAGCAGCTTAATAGCCGAGGGGGAGACC.

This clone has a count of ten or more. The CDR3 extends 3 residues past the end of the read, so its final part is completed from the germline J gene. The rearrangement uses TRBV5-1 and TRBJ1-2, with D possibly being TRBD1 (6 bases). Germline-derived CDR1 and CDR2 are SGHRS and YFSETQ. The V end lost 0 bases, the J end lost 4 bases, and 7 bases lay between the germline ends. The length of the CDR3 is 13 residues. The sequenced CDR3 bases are TGCGCCAGCAGCTTGGGGGACATCTATGGC. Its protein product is CASSLGDIYG. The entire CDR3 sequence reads CASSLGDIYGYTF.

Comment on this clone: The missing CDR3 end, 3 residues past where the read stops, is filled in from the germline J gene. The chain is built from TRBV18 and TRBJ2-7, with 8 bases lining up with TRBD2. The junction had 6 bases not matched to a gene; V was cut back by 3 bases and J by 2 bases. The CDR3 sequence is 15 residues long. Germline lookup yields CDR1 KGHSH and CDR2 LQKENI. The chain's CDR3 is CASSPATSAAYEQYF. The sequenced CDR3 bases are TGTGCCAGCTCACCCGCGACTAGCGCAGCCTACGAG.

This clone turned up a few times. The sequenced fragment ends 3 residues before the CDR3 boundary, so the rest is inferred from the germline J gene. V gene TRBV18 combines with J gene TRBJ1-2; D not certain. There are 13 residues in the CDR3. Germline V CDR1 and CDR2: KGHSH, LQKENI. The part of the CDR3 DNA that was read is TGTGCCAGCTCCCCCAACACAGAACAGGGC. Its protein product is CASSPNTEQG. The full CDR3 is CASSPNTEQGYTF.

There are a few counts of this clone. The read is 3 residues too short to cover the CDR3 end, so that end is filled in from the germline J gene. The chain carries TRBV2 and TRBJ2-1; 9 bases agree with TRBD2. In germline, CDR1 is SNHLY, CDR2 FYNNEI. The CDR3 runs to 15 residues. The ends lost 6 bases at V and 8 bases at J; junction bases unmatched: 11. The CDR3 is CASSRLAAYVDEQFF. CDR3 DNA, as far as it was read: TGTGCCAGCAGCCGACTAGCGGCCTACGTCGATGAG.

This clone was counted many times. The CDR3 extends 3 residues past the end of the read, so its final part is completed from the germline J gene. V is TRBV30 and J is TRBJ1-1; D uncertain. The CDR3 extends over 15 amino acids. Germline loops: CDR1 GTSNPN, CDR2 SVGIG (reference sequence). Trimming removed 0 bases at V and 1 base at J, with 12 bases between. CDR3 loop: CAWSVHPAENTEAFF. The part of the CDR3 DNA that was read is TGTGCCTGGAGTGTACACCCGGCGGAGAACACTGAA.

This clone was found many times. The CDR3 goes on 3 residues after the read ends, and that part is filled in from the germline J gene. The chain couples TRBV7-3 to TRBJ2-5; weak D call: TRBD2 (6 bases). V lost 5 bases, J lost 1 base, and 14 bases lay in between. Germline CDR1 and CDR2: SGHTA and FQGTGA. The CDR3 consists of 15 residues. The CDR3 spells CASSPTAGSQETQYF. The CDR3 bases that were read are TGTGCCAGCAGCCCGACGGCGGGATCCCAAGAGACC.

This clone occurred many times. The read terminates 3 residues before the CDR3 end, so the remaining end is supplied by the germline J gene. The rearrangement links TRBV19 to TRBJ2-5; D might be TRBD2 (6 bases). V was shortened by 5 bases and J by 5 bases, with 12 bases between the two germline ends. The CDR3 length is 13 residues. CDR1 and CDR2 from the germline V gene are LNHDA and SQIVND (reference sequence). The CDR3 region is CASSPLARETQYF. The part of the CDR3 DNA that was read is TGTGCCAGTAGTCCTCTAGCGCGGGAGACC.

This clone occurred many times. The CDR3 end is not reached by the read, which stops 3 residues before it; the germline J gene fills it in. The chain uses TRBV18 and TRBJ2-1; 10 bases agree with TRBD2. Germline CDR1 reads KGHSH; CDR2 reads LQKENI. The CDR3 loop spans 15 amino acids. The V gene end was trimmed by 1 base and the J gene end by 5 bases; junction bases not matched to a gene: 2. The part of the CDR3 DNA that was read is TGTGCCAGCTCACCACTAGCGGGGGGTCACAATGAG. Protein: CASSPLAGGHNE. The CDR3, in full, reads CASSPLAGGHNEQFF.

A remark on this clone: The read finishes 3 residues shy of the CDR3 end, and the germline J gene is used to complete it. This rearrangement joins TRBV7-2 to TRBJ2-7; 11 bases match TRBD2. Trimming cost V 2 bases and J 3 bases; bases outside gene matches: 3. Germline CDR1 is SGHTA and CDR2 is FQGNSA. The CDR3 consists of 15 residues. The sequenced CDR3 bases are TGTGCCAGCAGCTTACTAGCGGGGGGCGGCTACGAG. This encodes CASSLLAGGGYE. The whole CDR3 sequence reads CASSLLAGGGYEQYF.

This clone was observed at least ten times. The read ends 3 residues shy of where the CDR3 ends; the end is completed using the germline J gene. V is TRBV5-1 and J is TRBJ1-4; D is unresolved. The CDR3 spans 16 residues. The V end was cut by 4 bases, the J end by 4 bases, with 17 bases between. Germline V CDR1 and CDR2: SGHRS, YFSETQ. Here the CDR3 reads CASSPLAGSLNEKLFF. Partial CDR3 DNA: TGCGCCAGCAGCCCTCTCGCGGGGTCCCTTAATGAAAAA. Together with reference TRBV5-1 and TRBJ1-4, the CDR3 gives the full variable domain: KAGVTQTPRYLIKTRGQQVTLSCSPISGHRSVSWYQQTPGQGLQFLFEYFSETQRNKGNFPGRFSGRQFSNSRSEMNVSTLELGDSALYLCASSPLAGSLNEKLFFGSGTQLSVL.

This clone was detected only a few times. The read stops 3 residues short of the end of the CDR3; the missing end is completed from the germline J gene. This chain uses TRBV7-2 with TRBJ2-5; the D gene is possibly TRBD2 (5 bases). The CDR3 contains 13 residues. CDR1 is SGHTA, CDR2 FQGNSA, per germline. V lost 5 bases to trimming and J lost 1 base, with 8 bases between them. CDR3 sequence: CASSPRGQETQYF. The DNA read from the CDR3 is TGTGCCAGCAGCCCTCGGGGCCAAGAGACC.

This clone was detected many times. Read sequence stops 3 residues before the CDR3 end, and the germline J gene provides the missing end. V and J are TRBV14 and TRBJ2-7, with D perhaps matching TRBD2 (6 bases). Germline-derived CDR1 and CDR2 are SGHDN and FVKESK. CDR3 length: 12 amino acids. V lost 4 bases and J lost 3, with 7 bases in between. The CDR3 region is CASSRGVYEQYF. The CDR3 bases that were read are TGTGCCAGCAGCCGGGGGGTCTACGAG.

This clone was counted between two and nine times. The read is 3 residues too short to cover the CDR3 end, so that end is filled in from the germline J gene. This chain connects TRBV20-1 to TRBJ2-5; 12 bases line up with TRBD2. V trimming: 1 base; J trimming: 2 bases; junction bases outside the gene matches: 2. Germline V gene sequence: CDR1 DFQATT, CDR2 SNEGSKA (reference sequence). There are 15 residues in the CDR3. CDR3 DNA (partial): TGCAGTGCTAGAGCGACTAGCGGGGGTCAAGAGACC. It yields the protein CSARATSGGQET. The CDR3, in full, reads CSARATSGGQETQYF.

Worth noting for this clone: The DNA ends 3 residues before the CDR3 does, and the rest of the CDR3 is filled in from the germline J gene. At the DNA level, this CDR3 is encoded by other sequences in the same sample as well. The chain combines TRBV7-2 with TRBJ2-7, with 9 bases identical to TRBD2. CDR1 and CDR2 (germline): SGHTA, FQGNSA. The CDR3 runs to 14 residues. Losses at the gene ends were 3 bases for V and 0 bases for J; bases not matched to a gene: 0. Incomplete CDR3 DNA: TGTGCCAGCAGCTTTAGCGGGGGCTCCTACGAG. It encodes CASSFSGGSYE. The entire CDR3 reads CASSFSGGSYEQYF.

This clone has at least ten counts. The CDR3 reads CASSPGTARTDTQYF. CDR3 DNA, as far as it was read: TGTGCCAGCTCACCGGGGACAGCACGCACAGATACG. The J gene is TRBJ2-3, the V gene TRBV18; 7 bases are a match to TRBD1. Coverage ceases 3 residues before the CDR3 finishes, and the germline J gene fills in the end. The V gene's germline CDR1 is KGHSH and CDR2 LQKENI. Trimming cost V 3 bases and J 1 base; bases outside gene matches: 4. This CDR3 comprises 15 residues.

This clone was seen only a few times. The DNA read from the CDR3 is TGTGCCAGCACTTTCGACGGGGTTCGGTATTCACCC. It encodes CASTFDGVRYSP. The entire CDR3 is CASTFDGVRYSPLHF. The chain is built from TRBV6-2 or TRBV6-3 and TRBJ1-6; no definite D call. The read ends 3 residues shy of where the CDR3 ends; the end is completed using the germline J gene. Germline V gives CDR1 MNHEY, CDR2 SVGEGT. The CDR3 loop spans 15 amino acids. Trimming left V 7 bases short and J 8 bases short, with 18 bases between.

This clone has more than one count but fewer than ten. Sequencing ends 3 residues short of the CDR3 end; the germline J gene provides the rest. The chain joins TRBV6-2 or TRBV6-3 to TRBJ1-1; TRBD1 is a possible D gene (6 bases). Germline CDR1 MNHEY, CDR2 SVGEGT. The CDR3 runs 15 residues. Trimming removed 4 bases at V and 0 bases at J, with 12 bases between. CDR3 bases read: TGTGCCAGCAGTTCCAACAGGGAGCTGAACACTGAA. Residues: CASSSNRELNTE. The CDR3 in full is CASSSNRELNTEAFF.

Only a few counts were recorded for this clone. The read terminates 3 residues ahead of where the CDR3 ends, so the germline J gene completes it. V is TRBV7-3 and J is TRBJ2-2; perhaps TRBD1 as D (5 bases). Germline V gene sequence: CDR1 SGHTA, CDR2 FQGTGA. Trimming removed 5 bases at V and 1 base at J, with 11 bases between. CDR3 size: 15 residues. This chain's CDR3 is CASSLSRENTGELFF. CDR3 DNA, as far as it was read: TGTGCCAGCAGCCTCTCCAGGGAGAACACCGGGGAG.